Following are 8 T cell receptor beta chains from one sample sequenced in a study of cytomegalovirus exposure and HLA in healthy donors. Sequencing was performed with immunoSEQ multiplex PCR; in TCRdb, only in-frame clones are kept and a portion is missing. The sample lists 200,000 to 250,000 clones, roughly nine tenths seen once, with around 12% in the top ten. The sample comprised PBMCs. These receptors all stem from a man aged 18 to 30 in good health and CMV-seropositive.

V is TRBV15 and J is TRBJ2-7; 16 bases align to TRBD2. Germline CDR1 LNHNV, CDR2 YYDKDF (reference sequence). Trimming took 8 bases from V and 5 from J; bases not matched to a gene: 0. CDR3 length: 13 amino acids. CDR3 residues: CATGTSGRDEQYF. CDR3 sequence (DNA): TGTGCCACCGGGACTAGCGGGAGGGACGAGCAGTACTTC.

As DNA, the CDR3 is TGTGCCAGCGCCCGGGTGAATCAGCCCCAGCATTTT. Residues: CASARVNQPQHF. The rearrangement uses TRBV27 and TRBJ1-5, with unresolved D. The ends were cut back, 8 bases at V and 4 bases at J, with 9 bases in the middle. Germline CDR1 reads MNHEY; CDR2 reads SMNVEV (reference sequence). The CDR3 is made up of 12 amino acids.

In its sample, this clone was seen once. The chain employs TRBV11-2 and TRBJ2-1; D remains unclear. The V gene lost 5 bases and the J gene lost 3 bases, with 14 bases spanning the gap. Germline V gives CDR1 SGHAT, CDR2 FQNNGV. The CDR3 spans 15 residues. The CDR3 DNA sequence: TGTGCCAGCAGCCCGATCGGATCTGTCTACAATGAGCAGTTCTTC. Translated: CASSPIGSVYNEQFF.

This chain links TRBV7-9 with TRBJ2-3; D gene ambiguous. V was cut by 4 bases and J by 3 bases, with 5 bases left in between. The CDR3 length is 12 residues. Germline CDR1 is SEHNR and CDR2 is FQNEAQ (reference sequence). The CDR3 region is CASSSTTDTQYF. The CDR3 nucleotides are TGTGCCAGCAGCTCTACGACAGATACGCAGTATTTT.

The chain employs TRBV9 and TRBJ2-1; tentatively, D is TRBD1 (5 bases). Germline values: CDR1 SGDLS, CDR2 YYNGEE. V was trimmed by 0 bases and J by 10 bases, leaving 14 bases between them. The CDR3 has 14 residues. As DNA, the CDR3 is TGTGCCAGCAGCGTAGCGTTTGGTTACAGGGAGCAGTTCTTC. Amino acid sequence: CASSVAFGYREQFF. The whole variable domain, remainder taken from reference TRBV9 and TRBJ2-1, is DSGVTQTPKHLITATGQRVTLRCSPRSGDLSVYWYQQSLDQGLQFLIQYYNGEERAKGNILERFSAQQFPDLHSELNLSSLELGDSALYFCASSVAFGYREQFFGPGTRLTVL.

The V call is TRBV27, the J call TRBJ2-2, with D unresolved. Trimming stripped 8 bases from V and 4 bases from J, with 17 bases between. The CDR3 covers 15 residues. CDR1 is MNHEY, CDR2 SMNVEV, per germline (reference sequence). This CDR3 is CASLDRWGGTGELFF. The CDR3 DNA sequence: TGTGCCAGCCTCGATCGTTGGGGTGGCACCGGGGAGCTGTTTTTT.

The chain carries TRBV6-4 and TRBJ2-1; TRBD2 is a possible D gene (6 bases). The V end was cut by 1 base, the J end by 0 bases, with 13 bases between. Germline V gives CDR1 MRHNA, CDR2 SNTAGT. This CDR3 has 17 amino acids. CDR3 sequence reads: CASSDLGGKSSYNEQFF. CDR3 DNA: TGTGCCAGCAGTGACTTAGGAGGGAAGAGCTCCTACAATGAGCAGTTCTTC.

V usage is TRBV27 and J usage is TRBJ1-5; TRBD1 is a possible D gene (5 bases). Germline V gene sequence: CDR1 MNHEY, CDR2 SMNVEV (reference sequence). There are 14 residues in the CDR3. The V end lost 3 bases, the J end lost 7 bases, and 13 bases lay between the germline ends. The CDR3 loop is CASSFRGSGQPQHF. CDR3 in DNA: TGTGCCAGCAGTTTTAGGGGTTCCGGGCAGCCCCAGCATTTT.